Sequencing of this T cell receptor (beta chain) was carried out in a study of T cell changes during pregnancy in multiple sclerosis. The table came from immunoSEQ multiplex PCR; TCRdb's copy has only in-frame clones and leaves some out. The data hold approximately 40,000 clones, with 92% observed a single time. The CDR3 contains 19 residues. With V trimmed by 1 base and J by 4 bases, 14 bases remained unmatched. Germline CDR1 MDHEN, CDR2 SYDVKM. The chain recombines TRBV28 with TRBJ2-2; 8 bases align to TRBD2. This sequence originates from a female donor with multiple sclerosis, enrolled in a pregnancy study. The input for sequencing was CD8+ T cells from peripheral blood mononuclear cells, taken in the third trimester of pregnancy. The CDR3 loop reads CASSLYSGLGVGGTGELFF. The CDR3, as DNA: TGTGCCAGCAGTTTATACTCGGGACTAGGGGTGGGGGGCACCGGGGAGCTGTTTTTT.